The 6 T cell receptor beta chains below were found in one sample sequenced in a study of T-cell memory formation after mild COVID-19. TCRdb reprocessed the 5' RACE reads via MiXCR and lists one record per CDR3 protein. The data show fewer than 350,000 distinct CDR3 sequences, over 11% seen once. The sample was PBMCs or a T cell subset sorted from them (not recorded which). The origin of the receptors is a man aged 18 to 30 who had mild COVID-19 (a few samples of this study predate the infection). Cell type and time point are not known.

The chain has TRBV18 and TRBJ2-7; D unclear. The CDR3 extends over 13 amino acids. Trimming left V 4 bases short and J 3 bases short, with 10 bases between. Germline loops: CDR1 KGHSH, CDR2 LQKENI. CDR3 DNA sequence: TGTGCCAGCTCACACGGACCGGACTACGAGCAGTACTTC. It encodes CASSHGPDYEQYF.

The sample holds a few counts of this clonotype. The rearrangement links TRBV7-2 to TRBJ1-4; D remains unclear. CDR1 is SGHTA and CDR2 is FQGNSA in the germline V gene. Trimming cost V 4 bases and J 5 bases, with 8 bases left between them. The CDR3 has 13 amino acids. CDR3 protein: CASSWRLNEKLFF. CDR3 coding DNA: TGTGCCAGCAGCTGGAGACTAAATGAAAAACTGTTTTTT.

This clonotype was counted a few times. The CDR3 spells CASSPDGPRDSPLHF. Written as DNA, the CDR3 is TGCGCCAGCAGCCCGGACGGACCCAGGGATTCACCCCTCCACTTT. The rearrangement uses TRBV5-1 and TRBJ1-6; D may be TRBD1 (5 bases). Trimming pared 4 bases from V and 8 bases from J, leaving 16 bases between. CDR1 is SGHRS and CDR2 is YFSETQ in the germline V gene. The CDR3 totals 15 residues.

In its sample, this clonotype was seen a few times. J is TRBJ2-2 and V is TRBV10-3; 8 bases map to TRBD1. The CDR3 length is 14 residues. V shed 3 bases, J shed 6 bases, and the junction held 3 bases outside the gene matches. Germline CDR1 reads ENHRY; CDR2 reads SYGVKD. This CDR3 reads CAISELTGAGELFF. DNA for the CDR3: TGTGCCATCAGTGAATTGACAGGGGCCGGGGAGCTGTTTTTT.

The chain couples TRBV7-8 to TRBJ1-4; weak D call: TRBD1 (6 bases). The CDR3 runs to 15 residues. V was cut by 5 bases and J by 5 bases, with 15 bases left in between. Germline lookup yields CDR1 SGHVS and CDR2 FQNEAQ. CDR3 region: CASSQPGQRNEKLFF. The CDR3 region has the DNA TGTGCCAGCAGCCAGCCGGGACAAAGGAATGAAAAACTGTTTTTT.

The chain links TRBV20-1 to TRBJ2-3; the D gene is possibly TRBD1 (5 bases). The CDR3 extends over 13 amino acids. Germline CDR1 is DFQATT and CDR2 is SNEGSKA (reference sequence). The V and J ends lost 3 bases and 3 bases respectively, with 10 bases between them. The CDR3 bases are TGCAGTGCTAGCCCTACAGGAACAGATACGCAGTATTTT. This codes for CSASPTGTDTQYF.